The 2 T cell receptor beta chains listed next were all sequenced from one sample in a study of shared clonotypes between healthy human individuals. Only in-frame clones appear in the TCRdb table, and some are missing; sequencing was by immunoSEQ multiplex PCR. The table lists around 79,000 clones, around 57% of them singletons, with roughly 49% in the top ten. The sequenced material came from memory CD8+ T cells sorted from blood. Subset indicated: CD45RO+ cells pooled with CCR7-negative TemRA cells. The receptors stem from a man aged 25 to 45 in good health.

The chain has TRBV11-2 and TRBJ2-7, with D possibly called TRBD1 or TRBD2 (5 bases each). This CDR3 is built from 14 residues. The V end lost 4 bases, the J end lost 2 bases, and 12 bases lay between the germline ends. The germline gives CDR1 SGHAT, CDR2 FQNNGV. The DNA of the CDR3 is TGTGCCAGCAGCTATGGGACCGAAGCCTACGAGCAGTACTTC. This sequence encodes CASSYGTEAYEQYF.

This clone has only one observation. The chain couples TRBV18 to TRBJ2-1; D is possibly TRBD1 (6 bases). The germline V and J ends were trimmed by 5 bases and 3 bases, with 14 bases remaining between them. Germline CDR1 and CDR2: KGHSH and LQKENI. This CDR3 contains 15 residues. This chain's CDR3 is CASSAGQIYYNEQFF. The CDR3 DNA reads TGTGCCAGCTCAGCTGGACAGATTTACTACAATGAGCAGTTCTTC.